The sequence of this TCR beta chain was determined in a study of identical twins. This clonotype showed up many times. Through template switching, a universal primer site was introduced, and the cDNA contained unique molecular identifiers. TCRdb fed the 5' RACE reads into MiXCR, producing one record per CDR3 protein. This table has roughly 690,000 distinct CDR3 sequences, 5.5% to 6.5% appearing once. CDR3 length: 15 amino acids. The V and J ends lost 6 bases and 2 bases, in that order; junction bases with no gene match: 6. CDR1 is SGHVS, CDR2 FQNEAQ, per germline. The chain uses TRBV7-8 and TRBJ2-5; 10 bases agree with TRBD1. The TCR originated in a man between 18 and 29 years old in good health. The sequenced material came from naive T cells sorted from blood. The DNA for the CDR3 is TGTGCCAGCAGTCTGGGACAGGGGTGGCAAGAGACCCAGTACTTC. Amino acids: CASSLGQGWQETQYF.